The rows below give T cell receptor beta chains drawn from one sample of a study of T cells in Graves' hyperthyroidism and ophthalmopathy. In TCRdb, the multiplex PCR reads were re-called with MiXCR into one record per CDR3 protein. The sample carries a few hundred thousand distinct CDR3 sequences, around 45% recorded once. Sequencing input: peripheral blood or thyroid tissue (not recorded which). Receptor source: an adult woman with Graves' disease, either hyperthyroidism or ophthalmopathy (not recorded which). CDR3s include the opening cysteine and the closing phenylalanine or tryptophan. D genes are given only for firm matches. The size of a clone is reported for some rows only, either as once, few or many, or as a class for expanded clones.

v_call: TRBV20-1
j_call: TRBJ2-5
d_call: .
clone_size: many
cdr3_aa: CSATYERETQYF
cdr3_nt: TGCAGTGCTACGTATGAGAGGGAGACCCAGTACTTC

v_call: TRBV6-5
j_call: TRBJ1-5
d_call: .
clone_size: many
cdr3_aa: CASSRGLIDQPQHF
cdr3_nt: TGTGCCAGCAGCCGGGGCCTGATTGATCAGCCCCAGCATTTT

v_call: TRBV30
j_call: TRBJ1-6
d_call: TRBD1
clone_size: .
cdr3_aa: CAWSVGTENSPLHF
cdr3_nt: TGTGCCTGGAGTGTAGGGACAGAAAATTCACCCCTCCACTTT

v_call: TRBV6-4
j_call: TRBJ1-5
d_call: .
clone_size: many
cdr3_aa: CASSFQPQHF
cdr3_nt: TGTGCCAGCAGTTTTCAGCCCCAGCATTTT

v_call: TRBV20-1
j_call: TRBJ1-1
d_call: .
clone_size: many
cdr3_aa: CSAYDSLNTEAFF
cdr3_nt: TGCAGTGCTTATGACAGCTTGAACACTGAAGCTTTCTTT

v_call: TRBV28
j_call: TRBJ1-1
d_call: TRBD1
clone_size: few
cdr3_aa: CASSLSQQGRKAEAFF
cdr3_nt: TGTGCCAGCAGTTTGTCGCAACAGGGGAGGAAAGCTGAAGCTTTCTTT

v_call: TRBV20-1
j_call: TRBJ1-5
d_call: TRBD1
clone_size: .
cdr3_aa: CSAPQKPGQTYQPQHF
cdr3_nt: TGCAGTGCCCCACAAAAACCGGGACAGACTTATCAGCCCCAGCATTTT

v_call: TRBV5-1
j_call: TRBJ1-2
d_call: .
clone_size: .
cdr3_aa: CASSLTDFRGYTF
cdr3_nt: TGCGCCAGCAGCTTGACGGACTTCAGAGGCTACACCTTC

v_call: TRBV20-1
j_call: TRBJ2-7
d_call: .
clone_size: many
cdr3_aa: CSARDSGLLYEQYF
cdr3_nt: TGCAGTGCTAGAGATTCGGGTCTTCTCTACGAGCAGTACTTC

v_call: TRBV7-2
j_call: TRBJ2-5
d_call: .
clone_size: few
cdr3_aa: CASITRGRGGQETQYF
cdr3_nt: TGTGCCAGCATCACCCGGGGCAGGGGGGGACAAGAGACCCAGTACTTC

v_call: TRBV7-2
j_call: TRBJ2-7
d_call: TRBD1
clone_size: many
cdr3_aa: CASSPGTGTYEQYF
cdr3_nt: TGTGCCAGCAGCCCCGGGACAGGGACCTACGAGCAGTACTTC

v_call: TRBV4-1
j_call: TRBJ1-3
d_call: .
clone_size: many
cdr3_aa: CASSQVDGGSGNTIYF
cdr3_nt: TGCGCCAGCAGCCAAGTAGACGGGGGATCAGGAAACACCATATATTTT

v_call: TRBV7-2
j_call: TRBJ2-7
d_call: TRBD1
clone_size: many
cdr3_aa: CASSPRTGRYEQYF
cdr3_nt: TGTGCCAGCAGCCCGAGGACAGGGAGGTACGAGCAGTACTTC

v_call: TRBV29-1
j_call: TRBJ1-2
d_call: TRBD1
clone_size: .
cdr3_aa: CSAGTGGKYGYTF
cdr3_nt: TGCAGCGCGGGGACAGGGGGAAAATATGGCTACACCTTC

v_call: TRBV7-9
j_call: TRBJ1-2
d_call: .
clone_size: many
cdr3_aa: CASSSWGGNYGYTF
cdr3_nt: TGTGCCAGCAGCTCATGGGGGGGAAACTATGGCTACACCTTC

v_call: TRBV4-1
j_call: TRBJ2-2
d_call: TRBD2
clone_size: many
cdr3_aa: CASSGPSGRAPGELFF
cdr3_nt: TGCGCCAGCAGCGGCCCTAGCGGGAGGGCCCCCGGGGAGCTGTTTTTT

v_call: TRBV7-2
j_call: TRBJ1-2
d_call: TRBD1
clone_size: .
cdr3_aa: CASSARGAGTGGVRGGYTF
cdr3_nt: TGTGCCAGCAGCGCCCGGGGGGCGGGGACAGGGGGCGTACGTGGTGGCTACACCTTC

v_call: TRBV9
j_call: TRBJ2-2
d_call: TRBD2
clone_size: .
cdr3_aa: CASRLSPAGDTGELFF
cdr3_nt: TGTGCCAGCAGACTGTCCCCTGCGGGGGACACCGGGGAGCTGTTTTTT

v_call: TRBV27
j_call: TRBJ1-5
d_call: TRBD1
clone_size: many
cdr3_aa: CASGTGRNQPQHF
cdr3_nt: TGTGCCAGCGGGACAGGGCGTAATCAGCCCCAGCATTTT

v_call: TRBV7-2
j_call: TRBJ2-6
d_call: TRBD1
clone_size: .
cdr3_aa: CASSWDRGSGANVLTF
cdr3_nt: TGTGCCAGCAGTTGGGACAGGGGGTCGGGGGCCAACGTCCTGACTTTC

v_call: TRBV29-1
j_call: TRBJ2-7
d_call: TRBD1
clone_size: once
cdr3_aa: CSVGYGQGAYEQYF
cdr3_nt: TGCAGCGTGGGATACGGACAGGGAGCCTACGAGCAGTACTTC

v_call: TRBV6-6
j_call: TRBJ2-7
d_call: .
clone_size: many
cdr3_aa: CASSSDTYEQYF
cdr3_nt: TGTGCCAGCAGCTCAGACACCTACGAGCAGTACTTC

v_call: TRBV2
j_call: TRBJ2-2
d_call: .
clone_size: few
cdr3_aa: CASSEGVVTGELFF
cdr3_nt: TGTGCCAGCAGTGAAGGGGTGGTGACCGGGGAGCTGTTTTTT

v_call: TRBV10-2
j_call: TRBJ2-5
d_call: .
clone_size: many
cdr3_aa: CASSDNPGPTGETQYF
cdr3_nt: TGCGCCAGCAGTGATAATCCAGGCCCGACGGGGGAGACCCAGTACTTC

v_call: TRBV5-1
j_call: TRBJ1-4
d_call: .
clone_size: many
cdr3_aa: CASSSAGTTNEKLFF
cdr3_nt: TGCGCCAGCAGTAGTGCCGGGACAACTAATGAAAAACTGTTTTTT

v_call: TRBV11-2
j_call: TRBJ2-5
d_call: TRBD2
clone_size: .
cdr3_aa: CASTGAGGPGETQYF
cdr3_nt: TGTGCCAGCACAGGAGCGGGAGGGCCGGGGGAGACCCAGTACTTC